A selection of T cell receptor beta chains follows, all from one sample in a study of T cell changes during pregnancy in multiple sclerosis. Profiled with immunoSEQ multiplex PCR; TCRdb holds only in-frame clones, not every one. The sample yields tens of thousands of clones, approximately 91% seen once. This specimen consisted of CD4+ T cells from peripheral blood mononuclear cells, obtained in the first trimester of pregnancy. The receptors stem from a female donor with multiple sclerosis, enrolled in a pregnancy study. Each CDR3 is given with its conserved first and last residue. Each record gives: clone size, J gene, V gene, D gene, CDR3 protein, CDR3 DNA. D genes are given only for firm matches. A row's size may be missing; if present it is once, few, many or a size class.

- TRBJ2-3 TRBV27 - CASSLSQRSRDTQYF TGTGCCAGCAGTTTATCCCAGAGGTCGAGGGATACGCAGTATTTT
- TRBJ2-5 TRBV2 - CASSVRGETQYF TGTGCCAGCAGTGTTAGGGGAGAGACCCAGTACTTC
- TRBJ2-2 TRBV5-1 - CASSSQSRSSGGELFF TGCGCCAGCAGCTCCCAAAGTAGGAGTTCGGGCGGGGAGCTGTTTTTT
- TRBJ2-2 TRBV27 TRBD1 CASSSGTGQADYTGELFF TGTGCCAGCAGTTCCGGGACAGGGCAAGCCGACTACACCGGGGAGCTGTTTTTT
few TRBJ1-1 TRBV7-9 - CASRARPGNVNTEAFF TGTGCCAGCAGAGCACGACCAGGGAACGTGAACACTGAAGCTTTCTTT
- TRBJ1-1 TRBV9 TRBD1 CASSFFDRDTEAFF TGTGCCAGCAGCTTTTTCGACAGGGACACTGAAGCTTTCTTT
- TRBJ2-5 TRBV6-1 - CASSEQQGHRETQYF TGTGCCAGCAGTGAACAACAGGGACACCGAGAGACCCAGTACTTC
few TRBJ1-4 TRBV2 - CASWVGFGNEKLFF TGTGCCAGCTGGGTCGGGTTCGGTAACGAAAAACTGTTTTTT
- TRBJ2-7 TRBV2 - CASSTPRLAIYEQYF TGTGCCAGTTCCACCCCGCGGCTAGCTATCTACGAGCAGTACTTC
- TRBJ2-1 TRBV11-3 - CASSLGALSRVNEQFF TGTGCCAGCAGCCTAGGGGCGCTAAGCAGGGTCAATGAGCAGTTCTTC
few TRBJ2-5 TRBV7-6 - CASSLARGIGETQYF TGTGCCAGCAGCTTAGCGAGGGGGATCGGGGAGACCCAGTACTTC
- TRBJ1-5 TRBV7-9 - CASSLAQNQPQHF TGTGCCAGCAGCTTAGCTCAAAATCAGCCCCAGCATTTT
- TRBJ2-2 TRBV7-2 TRBD2 CASSLMPSGSTGELFF TGTGCCAGCAGCTTAATGCCTAGCGGGAGCACCGGGGAGCTGTTTTTT
- TRBJ1-1 TRBV19 TRBD1 CASSSWRGTGRVNTEAFF TGTGCCAGTAGTAGTTGGCGGGGGACAGGGAGGGTGAACACTGAAGCTTTCTTT
- TRBJ2-1 TRBV7-9 - CASSLGSTYNEQFF TGTGCCAGCAGCTTAGGGAGTACTTACAATGAGCAGTTCTTC
- TRBJ1-1 TRBV6-4 - CASRRGNTEAFF TGTGCCAGCAGGCGAGGGAACACTGAAGCTTTCTTT
- TRBJ2-4 TRBV5-1 - CASSAELAKNIQYF TGCGCCAGCAGCGCTGAACTAGCCAAAAACATTCAGTACTTC